These 4 T cell receptor beta chains came from one sample sequenced in a study of cytomegalovirus exposure and HLA in healthy donors. Sequencing used immunoSEQ multiplex PCR; TCRdb keeps in-frame clones, though not all of them. This table holds roughly 100,000 clones, 70% to 90% found once. Sequenced material: PBMCs. The origin of the receptors is a woman under 30 in good health and CMV-seropositive.

The chain has TRBV28 and TRBJ2-1; tentatively, D is TRBD1 (6 bases). Trimming shortened V by 10 bases and J by 9 bases, and 19 bases separated the two germline ends. This CDR3 has 13 amino acids. CDR1 is MDHEN and CDR2 is SYDVKM in the germline V gene. The CDR3 loop is CATENTQGTEQFF. The CDR3 region has the DNA TGTGCCACTGAAAACACACAGGGAACTGAGCAGTTCTTC.

This chain connects TRBV5-1 to TRBJ2-5; 10 nucleotides line up with TRBD1. Germline CDR1 SGHRS, CDR2 YFSETQ. Trimming at V came to 4 bases and at J to 5 bases, leaving 5 bases not matched to a gene. The CDR3 covers 14 residues. The CDR3 loop reads CASSPTGGYETQYF. The CDR3 nucleotides read TGCGCCAGCAGCCCGACAGGGGGCTACGAGACCCAGTACTTC.

The chain links TRBV19 to TRBJ2-2; tentatively, D is TRBD1 (6 bases). The V gene lost 4 bases and the J gene lost 0 bases, with 24 bases spanning the gap. This CDR3 region has 20 residues. Per the germline V gene, CDR1 is LNHDA and CDR2 is SQIVND (reference sequence). The CDR3 here is CASSTPYPRRGQANTGELFF. CDR3 in DNA: TGTGCCAGTAGTACCCCCTATCCCCGCAGGGGCCAAGCGAACACCGGGGAGCTGTTTTTT.

V usage is TRBV5-5 and J usage is TRBJ1-1; a possible D gene is TRBD1 (6 bases). The length of the CDR3 is 16 residues. Germline CDR1 and CDR2: SGHKS and YYEKEE (reference sequence). V was cut by 4 bases and J by 5 bases, with 21 bases left in between. The CDR3 reads CASSPGPGVGSTEAFF. CDR3 nucleotide sequence: TGTGCCAGCAGCCCCGGCCCAGGGGTTGGATCGACTGAAGCTTTCTTT. The entire variable domain, with the rest obtained from reference TRBV5-5 and TRBJ1-1, is as follows: DAGVTQSPTHLIKTRGQQVTLRCSPISGHKSVSWYQQVLGQGPQFIFQYYEKEERGRGNFPDRFSARQFPNYSSELNVNALLLGDSALYLCASSPGPGVGSTEAFFGQGTRLTVV.